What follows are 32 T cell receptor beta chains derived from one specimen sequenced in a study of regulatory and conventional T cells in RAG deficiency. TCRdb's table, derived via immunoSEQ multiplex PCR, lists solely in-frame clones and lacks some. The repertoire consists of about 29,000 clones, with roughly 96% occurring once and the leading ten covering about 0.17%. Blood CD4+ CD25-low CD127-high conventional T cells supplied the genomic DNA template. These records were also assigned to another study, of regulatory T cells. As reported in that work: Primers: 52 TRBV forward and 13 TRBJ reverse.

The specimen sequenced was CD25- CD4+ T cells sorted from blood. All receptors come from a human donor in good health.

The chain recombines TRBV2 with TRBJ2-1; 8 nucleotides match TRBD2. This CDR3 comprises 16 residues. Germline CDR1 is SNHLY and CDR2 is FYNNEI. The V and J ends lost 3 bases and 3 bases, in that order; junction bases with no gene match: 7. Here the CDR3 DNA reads TGTGCCAGCAGTGACCCTCGGACTAGCTTCTACAATGAGCAGTTCTTC. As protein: CASSDPRTSFYNEQFF.

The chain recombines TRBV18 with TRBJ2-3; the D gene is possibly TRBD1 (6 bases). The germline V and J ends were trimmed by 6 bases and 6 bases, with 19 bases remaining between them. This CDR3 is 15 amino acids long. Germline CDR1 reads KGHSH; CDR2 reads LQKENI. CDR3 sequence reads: CASSPRQVAIDTQYF. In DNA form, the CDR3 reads TGTGCCAGCTCTCCCCGACAGGTAGCAATCGATACGCAGTATTTT.

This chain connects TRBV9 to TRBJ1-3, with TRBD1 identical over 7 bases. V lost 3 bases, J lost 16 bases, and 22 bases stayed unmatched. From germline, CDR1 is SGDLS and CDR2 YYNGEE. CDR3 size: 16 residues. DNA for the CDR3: TGTGCCAGCAGCGCTGAGGGGGCACAGGGGAGTCAGAATGTTTATTTT. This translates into CASSAEGAQGSQNVYF.

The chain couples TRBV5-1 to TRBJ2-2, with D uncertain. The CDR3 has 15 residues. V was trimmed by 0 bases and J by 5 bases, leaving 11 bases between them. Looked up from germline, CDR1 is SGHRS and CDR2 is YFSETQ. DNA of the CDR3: TGCGCCAGCAGCTTGGTCTCAGGTGGGACCGGGGAGCTGTTTTTT. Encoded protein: CASSLVSGGTGELFF.

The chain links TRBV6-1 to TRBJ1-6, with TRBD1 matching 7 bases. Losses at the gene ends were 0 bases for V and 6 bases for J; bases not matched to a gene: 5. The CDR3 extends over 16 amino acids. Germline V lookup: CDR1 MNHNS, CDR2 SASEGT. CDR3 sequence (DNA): TGTGCCAGCAGTGAAGCCGGGACAGTTCCTAATTCACCCCTCCACTTT. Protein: CASSEAGTVPNSPLHF.

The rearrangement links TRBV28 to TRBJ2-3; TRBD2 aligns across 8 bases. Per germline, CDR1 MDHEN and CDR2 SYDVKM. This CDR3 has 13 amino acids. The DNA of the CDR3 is TGTGCGGGTCGGCGGGGGGGCACAGATACGCAGTATTTT. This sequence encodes CAGRRGGTDTQYF.

The CDR3 DNA sequence: TGTGCCAGCAGTGAAGAGCGGGCGGTCACCGGGGAGCTGTTTTTT. Its protein product is CASSEERAVTGELFF. The chain carries TRBV2 and TRBJ2-2; D may be TRBD2 (6 bases). V lost 1 base to trimming and J lost 4 bases, with 10 bases between them. Germline V gives CDR1 SNHLY, CDR2 FYNNEI. This CDR3 has 15 residues.

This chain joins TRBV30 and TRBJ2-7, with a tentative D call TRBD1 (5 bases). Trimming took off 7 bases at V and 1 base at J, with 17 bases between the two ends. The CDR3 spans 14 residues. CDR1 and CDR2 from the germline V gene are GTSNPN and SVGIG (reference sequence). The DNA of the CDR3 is TGTGCCTATCGACCTTGGGGCTTGTCCTACGAGCAGTACTTC. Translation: CAYRPWGLSYEQYF.

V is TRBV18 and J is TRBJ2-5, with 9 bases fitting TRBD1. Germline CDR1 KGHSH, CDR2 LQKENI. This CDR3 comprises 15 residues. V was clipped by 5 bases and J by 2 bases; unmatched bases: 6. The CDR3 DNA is TGTGCCAGCTCAGGGTACAGGGGGCCTCAAGAGACCCAGTACTTC. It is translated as CASSGYRGPQETQYF.

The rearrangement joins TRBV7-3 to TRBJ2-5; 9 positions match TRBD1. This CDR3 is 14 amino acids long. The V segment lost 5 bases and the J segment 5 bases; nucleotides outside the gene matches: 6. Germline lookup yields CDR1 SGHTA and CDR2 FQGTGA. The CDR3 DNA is TGTGCCAGCAGCCCGAGGACAGGGGTCGAGACCCAGTACTTC. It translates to CASSPRTGVETQYF.

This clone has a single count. CDR3 nucleotide sequence: TGCGCCAGCAGCCAAGATTCGGTCATAAAGTACGAGCAGTACTTC. Translated, it gives CASSQDSVIKYEQYF. The rearrangement links TRBV4-1 to TRBJ2-7; D unresolved. Trimming cost V 0 bases and J 4 bases, with 13 bases left between them. The CDR3 spans 15 residues. Germline V lookup: CDR1 MGHRA, CDR2 YSYEKL.

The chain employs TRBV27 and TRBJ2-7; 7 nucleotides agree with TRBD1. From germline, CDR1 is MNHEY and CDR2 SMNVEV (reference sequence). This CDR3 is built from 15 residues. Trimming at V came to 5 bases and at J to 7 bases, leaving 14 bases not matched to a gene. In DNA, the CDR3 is TGTGCCAGCAGTATTACCCGGACAGGCCCAATGGAGCAGTACTTC. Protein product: CASSITRTGPMEQYF.

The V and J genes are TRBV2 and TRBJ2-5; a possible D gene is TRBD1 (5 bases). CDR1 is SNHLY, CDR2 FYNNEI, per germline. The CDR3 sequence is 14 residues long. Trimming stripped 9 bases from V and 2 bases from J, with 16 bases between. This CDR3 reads CARGAAATQETQYF. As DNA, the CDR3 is TGTGCCAGAGGGGCAGCCGCTACACAAGAGACCCAGTACTTC.

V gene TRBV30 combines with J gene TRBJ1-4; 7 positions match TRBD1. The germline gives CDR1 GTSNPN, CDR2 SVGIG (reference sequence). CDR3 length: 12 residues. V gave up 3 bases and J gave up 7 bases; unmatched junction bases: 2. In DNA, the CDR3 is TGTGCCTGGAGGACAGGGATTGAAAAACTGTTTTTT. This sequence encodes CAWRTGIEKLFF.

This chain's CDR3 is CASSWDRGSNTEAFF. The CDR3, as DNA: TGTGCCAGCAGTTGGGACAGGGGTTCGAACACTGAAGCTTTCTTT. The rearrangement joins TRBV6-5 to TRBJ1-1; 10 bases fit TRBD1. This CDR3 is built from 15 residues. J was trimmed by 1 base and V by 4 bases; bases with no gene match: 3. Looked up from germline, CDR1 is MNHEY and CDR2 is SVGAGI.

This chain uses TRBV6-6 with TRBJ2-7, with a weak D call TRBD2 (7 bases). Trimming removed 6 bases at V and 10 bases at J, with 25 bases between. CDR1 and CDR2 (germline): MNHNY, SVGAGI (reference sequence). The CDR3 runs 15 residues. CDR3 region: CASRAEGGGAMRQYF. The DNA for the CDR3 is TGTGCCAGCAGGGCTGAGGGAGGGGGGGCGATGCGACAGTACTTC.

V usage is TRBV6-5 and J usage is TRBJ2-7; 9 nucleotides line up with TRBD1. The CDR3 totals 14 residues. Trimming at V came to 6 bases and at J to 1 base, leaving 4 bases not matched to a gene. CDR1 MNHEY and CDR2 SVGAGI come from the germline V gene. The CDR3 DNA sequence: TGTGCCAGCAGCCGGGGACAGGGATCCTACGAGCAGTACTTC. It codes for CASSRGQGSYEQYF.

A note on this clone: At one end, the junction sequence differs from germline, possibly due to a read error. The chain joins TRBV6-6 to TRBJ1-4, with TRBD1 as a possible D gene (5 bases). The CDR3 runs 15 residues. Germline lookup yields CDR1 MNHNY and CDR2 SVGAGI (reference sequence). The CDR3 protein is CASGYRGLTNEKLFF. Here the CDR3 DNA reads TGTGCCAGCGGTTATAGGGGTCTAACTAATGAAAAACTGTTTTTT.

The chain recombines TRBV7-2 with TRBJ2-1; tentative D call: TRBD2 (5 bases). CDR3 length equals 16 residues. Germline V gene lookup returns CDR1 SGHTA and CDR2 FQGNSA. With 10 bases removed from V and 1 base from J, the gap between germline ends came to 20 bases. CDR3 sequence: CATISDYLTSYNEQFF. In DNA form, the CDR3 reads TGTGCCACCATTTCAGACTACCTTACATCCTACAATGAGCAGTTCTTC.

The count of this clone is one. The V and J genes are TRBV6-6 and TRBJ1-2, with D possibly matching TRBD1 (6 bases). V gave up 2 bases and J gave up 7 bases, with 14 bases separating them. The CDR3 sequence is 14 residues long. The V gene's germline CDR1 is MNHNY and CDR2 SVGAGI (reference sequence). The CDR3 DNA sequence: TGTGCCAGCAGTTACCAACAGGGTTCGGGTGGCTACACCTTC. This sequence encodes CASSYQQGSGGYTF.

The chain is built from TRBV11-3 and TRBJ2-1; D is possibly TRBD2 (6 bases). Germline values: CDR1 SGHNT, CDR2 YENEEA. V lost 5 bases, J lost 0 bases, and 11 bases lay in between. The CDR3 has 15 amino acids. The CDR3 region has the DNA TGTGCCAGCAGCCTTAGCGGAAGCTCCTACAATGAGCAGTTCTTC. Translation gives CASSLSGSSYNEQFF.

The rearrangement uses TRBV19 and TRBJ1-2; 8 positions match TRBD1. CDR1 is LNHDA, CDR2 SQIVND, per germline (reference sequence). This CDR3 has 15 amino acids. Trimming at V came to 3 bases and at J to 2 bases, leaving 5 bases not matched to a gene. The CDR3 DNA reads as TGTGCCAGTAGTATGGCTGGACAGGGAAACTATGGCTACACCTTC. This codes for CASSMAGQGNYGYTF.

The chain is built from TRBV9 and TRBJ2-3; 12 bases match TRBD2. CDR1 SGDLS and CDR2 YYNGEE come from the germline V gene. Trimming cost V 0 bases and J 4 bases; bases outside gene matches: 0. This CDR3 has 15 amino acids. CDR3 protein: CASSVASGGADTQYF. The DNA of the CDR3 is TGTGCCAGCAGCGTAGCTAGCGGGGGGGCAGATACGCAGTATTTT.

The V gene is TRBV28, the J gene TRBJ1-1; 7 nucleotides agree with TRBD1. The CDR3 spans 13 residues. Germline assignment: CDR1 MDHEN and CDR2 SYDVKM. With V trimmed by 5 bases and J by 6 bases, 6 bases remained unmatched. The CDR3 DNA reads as TGTGCCAGCAGTGCGTGGGACAGACCTGAAGCTTTCTTT. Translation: CASSAWDRPEAFF. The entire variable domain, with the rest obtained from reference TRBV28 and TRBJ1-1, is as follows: DVKVTQSSRYLVKRTGEKVFLECVQDMDHENMFWYRQDPGLGLRLIYFSYDVKMKEKGDIPEGYSVSREKKERFSLILESASTNQTSMYLCASSAWDRPEAFFGQGTRLTVV.

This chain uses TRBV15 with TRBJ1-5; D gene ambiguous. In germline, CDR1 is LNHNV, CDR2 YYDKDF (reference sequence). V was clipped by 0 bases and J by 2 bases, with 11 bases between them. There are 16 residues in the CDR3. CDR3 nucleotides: TGTGCCACCAGCAGAGATTTTATCGGGGGCAATCAGCCCCAGCATTTT. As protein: CATSRDFIGGNQPQHF.

CDR3 residues: CASSLTGGADTQYF. In nucleotides, the CDR3 is TGCGCCAGCAGCCTTACAGGGGGCGCAGATACGCAGTATTTT. The V gene is TRBV5-1, the J gene TRBJ2-3; 9 bases fit TRBD1. CDR1 is SGHRS, CDR2 YFSETQ, per germline. V lost 4 bases, J lost 4 bases, and 4 bases stayed unmatched. CDR3 size: 14 residues.

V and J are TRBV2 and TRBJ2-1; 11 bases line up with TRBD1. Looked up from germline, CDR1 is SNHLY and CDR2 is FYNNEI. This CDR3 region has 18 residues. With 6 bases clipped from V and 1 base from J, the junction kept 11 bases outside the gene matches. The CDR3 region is CASRGTGGVLRSYNEQFF. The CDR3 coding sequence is TGTGCCAGCAGGGGGACAGGGGGAGTCCTCAGATCCTACAATGAGCAGTTCTTC.

CDR3 DNA: TGTGCCAGCAGCGAAAGGACAACTCCTAGCACAGATACGCAGTATTTT. It yields the protein CASSERTTPSTDTQYF. The rearrangement links TRBV9 to TRBJ2-3, with D possibly TRBD1 on 5 matching bases. The CDR3 loop spans 16 amino acids. Trimming pared 3 bases from V and 0 bases from J, leaving 14 bases between. Germline CDR1 is SGDLS and CDR2 is YYNGEE. Looking up the rest from reference TRBV9 and TRBJ2-3 gives the full variable domain: DSGVTQTPKHLITATGQRVTLRCSPRSGDLSVYWYQQSLDQGLQFLIQYYNGEERAKGNILERFSAQQFPDLHSELNLSSLELGDSALYFCASSERTTPSTDTQYFGPGTRLTVL.

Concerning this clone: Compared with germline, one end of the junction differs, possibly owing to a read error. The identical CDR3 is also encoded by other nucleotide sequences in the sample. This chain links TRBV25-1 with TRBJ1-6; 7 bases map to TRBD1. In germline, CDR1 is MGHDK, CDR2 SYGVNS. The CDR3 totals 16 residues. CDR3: CASSEHRGSYNSPLHF. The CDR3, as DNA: TGTGCCAGCAGTGAACACAGGGGCTCCTATAATTCCCCCCTCCACTTT. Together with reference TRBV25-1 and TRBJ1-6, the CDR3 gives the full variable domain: EADIYQTPRYLVIGTGKKITLECSQTMGHDKMYWYQQDPGMELHLIHYSYGVNSTEKGDLSSESTVSRIRTEHFPLTLESARPSHTSQYLCASSEHRGSYNSPLHFGNGTRLTVT.

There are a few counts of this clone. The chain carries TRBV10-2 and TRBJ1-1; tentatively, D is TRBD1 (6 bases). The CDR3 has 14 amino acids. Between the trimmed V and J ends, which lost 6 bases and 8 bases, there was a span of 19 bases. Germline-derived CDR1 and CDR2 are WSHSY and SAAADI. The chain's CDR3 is CASSEQGGIPEAFF. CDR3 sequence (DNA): TGCGCCAGCAGCGAACAGGGAGGGATTCCCGAAGCTTTCTTT.

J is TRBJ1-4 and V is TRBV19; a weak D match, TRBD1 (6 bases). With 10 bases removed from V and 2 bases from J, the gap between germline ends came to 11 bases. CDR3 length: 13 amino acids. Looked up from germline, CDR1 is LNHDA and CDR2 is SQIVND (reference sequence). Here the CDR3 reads CAIDGGTNEKLFF. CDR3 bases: TGTGCCATAGATGGGGGCACTAATGAAAAACTGTTTTTT.

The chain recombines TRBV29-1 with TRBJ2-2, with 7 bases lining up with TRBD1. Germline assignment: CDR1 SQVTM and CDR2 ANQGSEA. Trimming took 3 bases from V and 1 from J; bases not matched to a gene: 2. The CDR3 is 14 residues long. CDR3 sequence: CSVDRGLNTGELFF. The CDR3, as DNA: TGCAGCGTTGACAGGGGGTTGAACACCGGGGAGCTGTTTTTT.